A single sample is the source of the 8 T cell receptor beta chains below, sequenced in a study of cytomegalovirus exposure and HLA in healthy donors. Vbeta (60) and Jbeta (13) primers were used in the PCR. Profiling relied on immunoSEQ multiplex PCR, and the TCRdb table lists in-frame clones only, not all of them. The sample table sets out approximately 110,000 clones. The sequencing sample was made of PBMCs. These receptors were taken from a man between 18 and 35 years old in good health and CMV-seronegative.

The chain carries TRBV29-1 and TRBJ1-1, with 10 bases identical to TRBD1. The CDR3 length is 15 residues. The V and J ends lost 7 bases and 0 bases, in that order; junction bases with no gene match: 8. Germline CDR1 SQVTM, CDR2 ANQGSEA. The CDR3: CSDRGQGSVNTEAFF. CDR3 nucleotide sequence: TGCAGCGACCGGGGACAGGGGTCTGTGAACACTGAAGCTTTCTTT.

The genes are TRBV19 and TRBJ1-2; D not resolved. V lost 5 bases, J lost 9 bases, and 13 bases lay in between. The CDR3 sequence is 12 residues long. Germline CDR1 reads LNHDA; CDR2 reads SQIVND (reference sequence). CDR3 amino acids: CASSPIPRRYTF. The CDR3 coding sequence is TGTGCCAGTAGTCCAATCCCCAGGCGCTACACCTTC. Based on the CDR3 plus reference TRBV19 and TRBJ1-2, the full variable domain is DGGITQSPKYLFRKEGQNVTLSCEQNLNHDAMYWYRQDPGQGLRLIYYSQIVNDFQKGDIAEGYSVSREKKESFPLTVTSAQKNPTAFYLCASSPIPRRYTFGSGTRLTVV.

This rearrangement joins TRBV11-2 to TRBJ2-1; TRBD1 agrees at 7 bases. This CDR3 has 14 amino acids. CDR1 is SGHAT and CDR2 is FQNNGV in the germline V gene. With 5 bases clipped from V and 7 bases from J, the junction kept 8 bases outside the gene matches. The CDR3 region is CASSPRAGGNEQFF. CDR3 DNA: TGTGCCAGCAGCCCAAGGGCAGGGGGTAATGAGCAGTTCTTC.

This chain uses TRBV7-2 with TRBJ1-1; TRBD1 aligns across 8 bases. Trimming cost V 4 bases and J 3 bases; bases outside gene matches: 4. There are 14 residues in the CDR3. CDR1 SGHTA and CDR2 FQGNSA come from the germline V gene. This chain's CDR3 is CASSSTGVYTEAFF. In DNA, the CDR3 is TGTGCCAGCAGCTCGACAGGGGTATACACTGAAGCTTTCTTT.

The chain links TRBV7-3 to TRBJ2-1; 8 nucleotides agree with TRBD1. The CDR3 length is 14 residues. J lost 9 bases, V lost 2 bases, and 6 bases had no gene match. Germline values: CDR1 SGHTA, CDR2 FQGTGA. In DNA form, the CDR3 reads TGTGCCAGCAGCTTAGGTCAGGGGGCAAGTGAGCAGTTCTTC. This codes for CASSLGQGASEQFF.

The chain uses TRBV12-5 and TRBJ1-1, with D hard to call. The CDR3 length is 13 residues. Trimming took 3 bases from V and 0 from J, leaving 5 bases between them. The germline CDR1 and CDR2 sequences are LGHNT and FRNRAP. The CDR3, as DNA: TGTGCTAGTGGTTTAACAATGAACACTGAAGCTTTCTTT. Translated: CASGLTMNTEAFF.

On this clone: The junction and the germline gene differ at one end; a read error may be behind it. This rearrangement joins TRBV7-7 to TRBJ1-5; 7 bases fit TRBD1. The CDR3 is made up of 13 amino acids. CDR1 and CDR2 from the germline V gene are SSHAT and FNYEAQ (reference sequence). Written as DNA, the CDR3 is TGTGCTAGCAGCGCTACGACAGGGACGCCCCAGCATTTT. Protein: CASSATTGTPQHF.

V and J are TRBV2 and TRBJ1-2, with TRBD1 matching 9 bases. The CDR3 sequence is 15 residues long. With V trimmed by 0 bases and J by 6 bases, 5 bases remained unmatched. The germline V gene encodes CDR1 SNHLY and CDR2 FYNNEI. CDR3 nucleotide sequence: TGTGCCAGCAGTGAAGCGGACAGGGGAGGGGATGGCTACACCTTC. Translating it yields CASSEADRGGDGYTF.